This TCR beta chain was recovered during a study of blood T cells in healthy people across ages. This clonotype has more than one count but fewer than ten. Using a J-beta primer mix together with a sample-barcoded 5' primer, a second PCR was run for roughly 7 to 11 cycles. TCRdb used MiXCR to reprocess the 5' RACE reads, holding one entry per CDR3 protein. The sample lists some 1.8 million distinct CDR3 sequences, roughly two fifths occurring once. The CDR3 length is 15 residues. The germline gives CDR1 LGHNA, CDR2 YSLEER. Losses at the gene ends were 2 bases for V and 2 bases for J; bases not matched to a gene: 4.

The genes are TRBV4-3 and TRBJ2-7; 9 bases agree with TRBD1. What was sequenced was blood. The TCR was taken from a human donor in good health. DNA for the CDR3: TGCGCCAGCAGCCAACTGGGACAGGGACCCTACGAGCAGTACTTC. Translating it yields CASSQLGQGPYEQYF.